The clone carrying this T cell receptor (beta chain) was recorded a few times. Antigen: not known. The germline gives CDR1 LGHNA, CDR2 YNFKEQ. Trimming removed 0 bases from V and 3 bases from J, with 12 bases in between. The CDR3 has 15 residues. This sample stems from a study of T cells after yellow fever vaccination. Regarding the study as a whole: Most primary-vaccination clones reappeared after the booster (about 95% CD4, 75% to 90% CD8).

TCRdb reanalysed the 5' RACE reads using MiXCR and keeps one entry per CDR3 protein. The sample carries 100,000 to 150,000 distinct CDR3 sequences, nearly 15% recorded once. This clonotype was obtained from a man aged 18 to 35 who received the YFV17D yellow fever vaccine. The specimen comprised CD8+ T cells sorted from PBMCs, sampled 5 days after the yellow fever booster vaccination. V is TRBV4-2 and J is TRBJ2-7, with D maybe TRBD1 (6 bases). The CDR3 nucleotides read TGTGCCAGCAGCCAAGATACAGGGATCATCTACGAGCAGTACTTC. Its protein product is CASSQDTGIIYEQYF.